This passage covers 10 T cell receptor beta chains from one sample sequenced in a study of T cells in Graves' hyperthyroidism and ophthalmopathy (dated by TCRdb to between 2018 and 2020). Receptor amplification or capture employed multiplex PCR. Sequenced on an Illumina HiSeq 2000. TCR beta CDR3 regions were amplified from RNA transcripts. The TCR CDR3 was subjected to a first round of RT-PCR using the HTBI primer set and the Qiagen OneStep RT-PCR kit. TCRdb trimmed the raw reads at Q25, called clones with MiXCR and kept productive beta chains. Entries that share a CDR3 protein sequence are merged under the most common genes and DNA. The sample table shows hundreds of thousands of distinct CDR3 sequences, and less than 15% are seen once. In total, the top ten clones hold around a tenth of the sample. The sequenced sample consisted of blood. The receptors originated from a young woman with Graves' hyperthyroidism.

V and J are TRBV5-1 and TRBJ2-5; D gene uncertain. The V and J ends lost 0 bases and 5 bases respectively, with 8 bases between them. Germline lookup yields CDR1 SGHRS and CDR2 YFSETQ. This CDR3 has 13 residues. In DNA, the CDR3 is TGCGCCAGCAGCTTGGCCCCAGCCGAGACCCAGTACTTC. This sequence encodes CASSLAPAETQYF.

The table lists this clonotype with many counts. The chain uses TRBV20-1 and TRBJ1-5, with TRBD1 identical over 8 bases. The J segment lost 3 bases and the V segment lost 6 bases, leaving 7 bases of the junction unmatched. Germline V CDR1 and CDR2: DFQATT, SNEGSKA (reference sequence). This CDR3 has 14 residues. CDR3 DNA sequence: TGCAGTGCAAGAACAGGGGGTAACAATCAGCCCCAGCATTTT. This codes for CSARTGGNNQPQHF.

This clonotype has only a few counts. The chain recombines TRBV27 with TRBJ2-1; unclear D gene. Trimming left V 4 bases short and J 7 bases short, with 8 bases between. The CDR3 extends over 12 amino acids. CDR1 MNHEY and CDR2 SMNVEV come from the germline V gene (reference sequence). DNA of the CDR3: TGTGCCAGCAGTTCCACTATTAATGAGCAGTTCTTC. It is translated as CASSSTINEQFF.

At least ten counts were recorded for this clonotype. V gene TRBV6-2 or TRBV6-3 combines with J gene TRBJ2-2; either TRBD1 or TRBD2 may supply D (6 bases each). The CDR3 contains 17 residues. Trimming left V 6 bases short and J 4 bases short, with 21 bases between. Germline CDR1 reads MNHEY; CDR2 reads SVGEGT. The CDR3 reads CASRGRDWGALTGELFF. In nucleotides, the CDR3 is TGTGCCAGCAGGGGACGGGATTGGGGGGCCCTCACCGGGGAGCTGTTTTTT.

This clonotype was recorded many times. The CDR3 nucleotides read TGCGCCAGCAGCTCTAGACTAGCGGGAGGCAATGAGCAGTTCTTC. Its translation: CASSSRLAGGNEQFF. The J gene is TRBJ2-1, the V gene TRBV5-1; 13 bases fit TRBD2. This CDR3 is 15 amino acids long. The germline gives CDR1 SGHRS, CDR2 YFSETQ. Unmatched junction bases numbered 3, after V lost 3 bases and J lost 6 bases.

This clonotype has a count of ten or more. The J gene is TRBJ2-5, the V gene TRBV18; D remains ambiguous. The CDR3 length is 14 residues. Germline lookup yields CDR1 KGHSH and CDR2 LQKENI. V was shortened by 3 bases and J by 5 bases, with 13 bases between the two germline ends. DNA of the CDR3: TGTGCCAGCTCACCCCGGCCGAAAAGGGAGACCCAGTACTTC. It codes for CASSPRPKRETQYF.

The table lists this clonotype with many counts. One end of the junction fails to match germline, which may point to a read error. The chain links TRBV7-7 to TRBJ2-1; tentatively, D is TRBD1 (5 bases). The germline V gene encodes CDR1 SSHAT and CDR2 FNYEAQ (reference sequence). The CDR3 runs to 13 residues. The CDR3 sequence: CASSLAGIDEQFF. The CDR3 DNA is TGTGCTAGCAGCTTGGCAGGGATCGATGAGCAGTTCTTC.

This clonotype was observed many times. The chain employs TRBV5-6 and TRBJ2-1; TRBD1 matches 7 bases. CDR3 length: 16 amino acids. V shed 2 bases, J shed 4 bases, and the junction held 9 bases outside the gene matches. Germline values: CDR1 SGHDT, CDR2 YYEEEE. The CDR3 sequence is CASSFRGTVKYNEQFF. The DNA for the CDR3 is TGTGCCAGCAGCTTTAGAGGGACAGTAAAGTACAATGAGCAGTTCTTC.

V gene TRBV5-1 combines with J gene TRBJ1-2, with D perhaps TRBD1 (5 bases). This CDR3 is 14 amino acids long. The germline gives CDR1 SGHRS, CDR2 YFSETQ. Trimming cost V 0 bases and J 8 bases, with 14 bases left between them. The CDR3 sequence is CASSLVAGNPGYTF. The CDR3 bases are TGCGCCAGCAGCTTGGTCGCAGGGAACCCCGGCTACACCTTC.

This clonotype was counted at least ten times. The CDR3 region is CASSYLPPGIAKNIQYF. The DNA for the CDR3 is TGTGCCAGCAGTTACCTGCCCCCGGGCATAGCCAAAAACATTCAGTACTTC. This chain uses TRBV6-5 with TRBJ2-4; D is uncertain. CDR3 length: 17 residues. Germline V CDR1 and CDR2: MNHEY, SVGAGI. V dropped 2 bases and J dropped 0 bases, with 14 bases sitting between them.